This T cell receptor beta chain stems from a study of STAT5B mutations in CD4+ large granular lymphocyte leukemia. Worth noting for this clone: Its antigen is currently unknown.

Sequencing was at survey level. Clones were read by immunoSEQ multiplex PCR, and TCRdb kept only the in-frame ones, dropping some. The sample has around 34,000 clones; around 81% are singletons. Study observations and caveats: CD4-sorted patient repertoires seemed more clonal than healthy CD4+ repertoires.

Germline V gene lookup returns CDR1 SEHNR and CDR2 FQNEAQ (reference sequence). The V and J ends lost 5 bases and 6 bases, in that order; junction bases with no gene match: 6. The CDR3 extends over 16 amino acids. The sequence derives from a human donor in good health. The gene calls are TRBV7-9 and TRBJ1-6, with 11 nucleotides matching TRBD1. The sample taken for sequencing was CD4+ T cells from blood buffy coats. The CDR3 sequence: CASSAHGQGANSPLHF. CDR3 in DNA: TGTGCCAGCAGCGCGCACGGACAGGGGGCTAATTCACCCCTCCACTTT.